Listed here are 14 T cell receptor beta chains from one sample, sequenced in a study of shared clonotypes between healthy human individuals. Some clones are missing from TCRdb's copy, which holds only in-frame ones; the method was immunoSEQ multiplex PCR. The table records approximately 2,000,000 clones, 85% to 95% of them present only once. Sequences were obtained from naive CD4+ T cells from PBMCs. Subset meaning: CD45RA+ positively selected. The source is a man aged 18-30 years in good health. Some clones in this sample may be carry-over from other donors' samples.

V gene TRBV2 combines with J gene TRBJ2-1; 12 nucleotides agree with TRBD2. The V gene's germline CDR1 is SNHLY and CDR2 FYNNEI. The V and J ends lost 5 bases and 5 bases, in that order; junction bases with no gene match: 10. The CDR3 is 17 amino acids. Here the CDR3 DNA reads TGTGCCAGCAGTCGACCCTCCCTAGCGGGAGGGGACAATGAGCAGTTCTTC. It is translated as CASSRPSLAGGDNEQFF. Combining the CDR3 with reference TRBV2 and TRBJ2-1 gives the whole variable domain EPEVTQTPSHQVTQMGQEVILRCVPISNHLYFYWYRQILGQKVEFLVSFYNNEISEKSEIFDDQFSVERPDGSNFTLKIRSTKLEDSAMYFCASSRPSLAGGDNEQFFGPGTRLTVL.

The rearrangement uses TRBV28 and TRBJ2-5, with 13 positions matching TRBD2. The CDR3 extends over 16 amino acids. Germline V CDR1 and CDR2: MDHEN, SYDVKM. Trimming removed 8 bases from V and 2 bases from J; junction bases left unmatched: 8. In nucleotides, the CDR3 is TGTGCCAGCGGGGGGGTGGGACTAGCGGGACAAGAGACCCAGTACTTC. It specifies CASGGVGLAGQETQYF.

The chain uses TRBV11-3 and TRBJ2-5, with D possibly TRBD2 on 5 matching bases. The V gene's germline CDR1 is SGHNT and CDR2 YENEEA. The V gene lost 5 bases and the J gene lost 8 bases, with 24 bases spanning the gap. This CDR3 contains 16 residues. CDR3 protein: CASSHKVQTEGDTQYF. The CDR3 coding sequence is TGTGCCAGCAGCCACAAAGTCCAAACTGAGGGAGACACCCAGTACTTC.

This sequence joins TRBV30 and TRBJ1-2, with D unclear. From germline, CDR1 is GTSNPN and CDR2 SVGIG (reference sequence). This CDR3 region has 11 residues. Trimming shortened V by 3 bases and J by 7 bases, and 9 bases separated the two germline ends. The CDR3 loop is CAWRYTSGYTF. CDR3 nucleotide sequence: TGTGCCTGGAGATACACGAGTGGCTACACCTTC.

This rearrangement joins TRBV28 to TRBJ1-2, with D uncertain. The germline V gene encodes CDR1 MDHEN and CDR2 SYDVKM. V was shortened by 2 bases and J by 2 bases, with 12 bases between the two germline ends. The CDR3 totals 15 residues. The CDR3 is CASSLVGRRNYGYTF. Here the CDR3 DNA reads TGTGCCAGCAGTTTAGTTGGCAGGAGGAACTATGGCTACACCTTC.

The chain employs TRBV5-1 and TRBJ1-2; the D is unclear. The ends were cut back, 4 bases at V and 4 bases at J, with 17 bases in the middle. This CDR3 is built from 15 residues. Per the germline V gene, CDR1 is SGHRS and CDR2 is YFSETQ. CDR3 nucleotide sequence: TGCGCCAGCAGCCCTGCTGGCAATGGGGTCTATGGCTACACCTTC. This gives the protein CASSPAGNGVYGYTF.

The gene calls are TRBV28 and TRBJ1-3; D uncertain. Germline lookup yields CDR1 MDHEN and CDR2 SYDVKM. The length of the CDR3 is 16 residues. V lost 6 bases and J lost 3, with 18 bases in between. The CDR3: CASRTPAARGGNTIYF. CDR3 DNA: TGTGCCAGCAGGACCCCTGCGGCCCGAGGTGGAAACACCATATATTTT.

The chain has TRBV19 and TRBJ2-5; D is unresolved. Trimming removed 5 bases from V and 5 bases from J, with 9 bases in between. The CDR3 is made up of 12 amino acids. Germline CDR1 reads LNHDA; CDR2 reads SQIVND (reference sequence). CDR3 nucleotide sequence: TGTGCCAGTAGTTTTGACTCGGAGACCCAGTACTTC. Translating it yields CASSFDSETQYF.

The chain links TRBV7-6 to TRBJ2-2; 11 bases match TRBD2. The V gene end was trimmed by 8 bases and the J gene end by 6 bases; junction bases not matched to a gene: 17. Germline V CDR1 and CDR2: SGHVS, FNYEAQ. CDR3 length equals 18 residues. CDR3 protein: CASGTSGARGVRAGELFF. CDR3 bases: TGTGCCAGCGGGACTAGCGGAGCCCGAGGTGTGAGAGCCGGGGAGCTGTTTTTT.

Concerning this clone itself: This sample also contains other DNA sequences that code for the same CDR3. The CDR3 protein is CASSSPGAYEQYF. In DNA form, the CDR3 reads TGTGCCAGCAGCTCCCCAGGGGCCTACGAGCAGTACTTC. The chain is built from TRBV5-5 and TRBJ2-7; the D gene is possibly TRBD1 (6 bases). The germline V gene has CDR1 SGHKS and CDR2 YYEKEE (reference sequence). V lost 3 bases and J lost 2, with 9 bases in between. This CDR3 spans 13 amino acids.

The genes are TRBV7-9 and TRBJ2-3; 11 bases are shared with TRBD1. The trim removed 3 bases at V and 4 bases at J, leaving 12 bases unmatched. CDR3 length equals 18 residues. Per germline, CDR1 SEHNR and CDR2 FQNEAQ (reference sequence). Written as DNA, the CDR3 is TGTGCCAGCAGCTTTAGGAGGACAGGGGGCTTCCTGCCAGATACGCAGTATTTT. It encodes CASSFRRTGGFLPDTQYF.

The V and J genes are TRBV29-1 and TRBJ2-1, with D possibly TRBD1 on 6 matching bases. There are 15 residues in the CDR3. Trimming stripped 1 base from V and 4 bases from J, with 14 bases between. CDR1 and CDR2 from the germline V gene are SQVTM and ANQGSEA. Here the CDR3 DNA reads TGCAGCGTTGAAGCAATGGGGGCTACATACAATGAGCAGTTCTTC. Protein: CSVEAMGATYNEQFF.

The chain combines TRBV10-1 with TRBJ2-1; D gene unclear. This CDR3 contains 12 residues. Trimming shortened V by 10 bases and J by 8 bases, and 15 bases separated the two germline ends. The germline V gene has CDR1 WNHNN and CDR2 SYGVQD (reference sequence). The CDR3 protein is CATQPPLDEQFF. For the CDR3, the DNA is TGCGCCACCCAGCCACCGCTAGATGAGCAGTTCTTC.

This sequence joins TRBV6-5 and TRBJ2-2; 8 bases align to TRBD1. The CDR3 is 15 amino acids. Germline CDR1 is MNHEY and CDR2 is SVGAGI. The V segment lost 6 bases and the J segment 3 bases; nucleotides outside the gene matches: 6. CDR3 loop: CASRAGTGDTGELFF. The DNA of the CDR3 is TGTGCCAGCAGAGCCGGGACAGGAGACACCGGGGAGCTGTTTTTT.